This is a list of T cell receptor beta chains from one sample in a study of blood T cell repertoires in COVID-19. The method was immunoSEQ multiplex PCR; TCRdb's version includes in-frame clones alone and lacks a portion of them. The sample yields around 130,000 clones, approximately 80% seen once. The sequenced sample consisted of PBMCs or T cells enriched from blood (not recorded which). These receptors all stem from a woman under 30 who had been exposed to COVID-19. The CDR3 runs from the conserved cysteine through the conserved F or W. A D gene is named only where the DNA matches it firmly. Clone size is shown for a subset of rows, as once, few, many or a class of expanded clone.

v_gene: TRBV6-2/TRBV6-3
d_gene: -
j_gene: TRBJ2-7
abundance: -
CDR3aa: CASSSVGYGLQSYEQYF
CDR3nt: TGTGCCAGCAGTTCCGTGGGTTATGGACTGCAGAGCTACGAGCAGTACTTC

v_gene: TRBV18
d_gene: -
j_gene: TRBJ2-6
abundance: -
CDR3aa: CASSPRTPTYSGANVLTF
CDR3nt: TGTGCCAGCTCCCCCAGGACACCAACTTACTCTGGGGCCAACGTCCTGACTTTC

v_gene: TRBV5-6
d_gene: -
j_gene: TRBJ1-2
abundance: -
CDR3aa: CASSLLSGVYGYTF
CDR3nt: TGTGCCAGCAGCTTGTTGTCAGGGGTCTATGGCTACACCTTC

v_gene: TRBV30
d_gene: TRBD2
j_gene: TRBJ2-7
abundance: -
CDR3aa: CAWSGGLDEQYF
CDR3nt: TGTGCCTGGAGTGGGGGACTAGACGAGCAGTACTTC

v_gene: TRBV7-9
d_gene: TRBD1
j_gene: TRBJ2-1
abundance: -
CDR3aa: CASSYPGQGQNEQFF
CDR3nt: TGTGCCAGCAGCTACCCGGGACAGGGTCAAAATGAGCAGTTCTTC

v_gene: TRBV7-2
d_gene: TRBD2
j_gene: TRBJ2-1
abundance: -
CDR3aa: CASSLRLAGKQVQFF
CDR3nt: TGTGCCAGCAGCTTACGGCTAGCGGGAAAGCAGGTGCAGTTCTTC

v_gene: TRBV5-4
d_gene: TRBD1
j_gene: TRBJ2-1
abundance: -
CDR3aa: CASSLGTDNEQFF
CDR3nt: TGTGCCAGCAGCCTCGGGACAGACAATGAGCAGTTCTTC

v_gene: TRBV14
d_gene: TRBD1
j_gene: TRBJ1-6
abundance: -
CDR3aa: CASSQMTGNNSPLHF
CDR3nt: TGTGCCAGCAGCCAAATGACAGGGAATAATTCACCCCTCCACTTT

v_gene: TRBV29-1
d_gene: TRBD1
j_gene: TRBJ1-2
abundance: -
CDR3aa: CSVEQGVYGYTF
CDR3nt: TGCAGCGTTGAACAGGGGGTCTATGGCTACACCTTC

v_gene: TRBV4-1
d_gene: -
j_gene: TRBJ1-2
abundance: -
CDR3aa: CASSQGTPSNYGYTF
CDR3nt: TGCGCCAGCAGCCAAGGGACTCCGAGCAACTATGGCTACACCTTC

v_gene: TRBV28
d_gene: TRBD1
j_gene: TRBJ1-5
abundance: -
CDR3aa: CASRSRQGARNQPQHF
CDR3nt: TGTGCCAGCAGAAGTAGACAGGGGGCTCGCAATCAGCCCCAGCATTTT

v_gene: TRBV14
d_gene: -
j_gene: TRBJ1-2
abundance: once
CDR3aa: CASSPRQYYGYTF
CDR3nt: TGTGCCAGCAGCCCCCGACAGTACTATGGCTACACCTTC

v_gene: TRBV9
d_gene: -
j_gene: TRBJ2-1
abundance: few
CDR3aa: CASSVRAGGMSSYNEQFF
CDR3nt: TGTGCCAGCAGCGTAAGGGCGGGCGGGATGAGCTCCTACAATGAGCAGTTCTTC

v_gene: TRBV9
d_gene: TRBD1
j_gene: TRBJ2-5
abundance: -
CDR3aa: CASNKEGTGETQYF
CDR3nt: TGTGCCAGCAACAAAGAGGGGACAGGAGAGACCCAGTACTTC

v_gene: TRBV6-5
d_gene: TRBD2
j_gene: TRBJ2-1
abundance: -
CDR3aa: CASSPGTSGRGEQFF
CDR3nt: TGTGCCAGCAGTCCCGGGACTAGCGGGAGAGGTGAGCAGTTCTTC

v_gene: TRBV7-2
d_gene: TRBD1
j_gene: TRBJ2-7
abundance: -
CDR3aa: CASSLQGGTGYEQYF
CDR3nt: TGTGCCAGCAGCTTACAAGGTGGGACAGGATACGAGCAGTACTTC

v_gene: TRBV7-3
d_gene: -
j_gene: TRBJ2-7
abundance: -
CDR3aa: CASSLSYGSEQYF
CDR3nt: TGTGCCAGCAGCTTAAGTTACGGGTCCGAGCAGTACTTC

v_gene: TRBV24-1
d_gene: TRBD2
j_gene: TRBJ2-3
abundance: -
CDR3aa: CATATSGTDTQYF
CDR3nt: TGTGCCACGGCGACTAGCGGGACAGATACGCAGTATTTT

v_gene: TRBV27
d_gene: TRBD2
j_gene: TRBJ2-7
abundance: -
CDR3aa: CASSLRAVVAGREQYF
CDR3nt: TGTGCCAGCAGTTTACGGGCCGTGGTAGCGGGCCGCGAGCAGTACTTC

v_gene: TRBV30
d_gene: -
j_gene: TRBJ2-7
abundance: -
CDR3aa: CAWSARGYEQYF
CDR3nt: TGTGCCTGGAGCGCCCGGGGGTACGAGCAGTACTTC

v_gene: TRBV25-1
d_gene: -
j_gene: TRBJ2-7
abundance: -
CDR3aa: CASSEGGPLGQYF
CDR3nt: TGTGCCAGTTCCGAAGGAGGCCCCCTGGGGCAGTACTTC

v_gene: TRBV7-9
d_gene: TRBD2
j_gene: TRBJ2-1
abundance: -
CDR3aa: CASSPRGAASSYNEQFF
CDR3nt: TGTGCCAGCAGCCCGCGGGGGGCCGCAAGCTCCTACAATGAGCAGTTCTTC

v_gene: TRBV7-9
d_gene: -
j_gene: TRBJ1-1
abundance: -
CDR3aa: CASSHHRKDTEAFF
CDR3nt: TGTGCCAGCAGCCACCACAGGAAGGACACTGAAGCTTTCTTT

v_gene: TRBV6-2/TRBV6-3
d_gene: -
j_gene: TRBJ2-7
abundance: -
CDR3aa: CASSYSIAEESYEQYF
CDR3nt: TGTGCCAGCAGTTACTCTATAGCGGAGGAGTCCTACGAGCAGTACTTC

v_gene: TRBV5-1
d_gene: -
j_gene: TRBJ2-3
abundance: -
CDR3aa: CASSLGRELGTDTQYF
CDR3nt: TGCGCCAGCAGCTTGGGTAGGGAGTTAGGCACAGATACGCAGTATTTT

v_gene: TRBV27
d_gene: -
j_gene: TRBJ1-5
abundance: -
CDR3aa: CASSLRHTYQPQHF
CDR3nt: TGTGCCAGCAGTTTACGACATACCTATCAGCCCCAGCATTTT

v_gene: TRBV6-5
d_gene: -
j_gene: TRBJ2-1
abundance: -
CDR3aa: CASSRSGQNNEQFF
CDR3nt: TGTGCCAGCAGTCGTAGCGGACAAAACAATGAGCAGTTCTTC

v_gene: TRBV11-2
d_gene: TRBD2
j_gene: TRBJ2-1
abundance: -
CDR3aa: CASSLSGGYNEQFF
CDR3nt: TGTGCCAGCAGCCTCAGCGGGGGCTACAATGAGCAGTTCTTC

v_gene: TRBV4-2
d_gene: TRBD1
j_gene: TRBJ2-7
abundance: -
CDR3aa: CASSQDRTGGDEQYF
CDR3nt: TGTGCCAGCAGCCAAGATCGAACAGGGGGAGACGAGCAGTACTTC

v_gene: TRBV7-8
d_gene: -
j_gene: TRBJ1-1
abundance: -
CDR3aa: CASSLDLSYSFF
CDR3nt: TGTGCCAGCAGCTTAGATCTAAGTTACTCTTTCTTT

v_gene: TRBV7-2
d_gene: TRBD1
j_gene: TRBJ2-5
abundance: -
CDR3aa: CASSLGGPRGETQYF
CDR3nt: TGTGCCAGCAGCTTAGGGGGGCCCAGGGGGGAGACCCAGTACTTC